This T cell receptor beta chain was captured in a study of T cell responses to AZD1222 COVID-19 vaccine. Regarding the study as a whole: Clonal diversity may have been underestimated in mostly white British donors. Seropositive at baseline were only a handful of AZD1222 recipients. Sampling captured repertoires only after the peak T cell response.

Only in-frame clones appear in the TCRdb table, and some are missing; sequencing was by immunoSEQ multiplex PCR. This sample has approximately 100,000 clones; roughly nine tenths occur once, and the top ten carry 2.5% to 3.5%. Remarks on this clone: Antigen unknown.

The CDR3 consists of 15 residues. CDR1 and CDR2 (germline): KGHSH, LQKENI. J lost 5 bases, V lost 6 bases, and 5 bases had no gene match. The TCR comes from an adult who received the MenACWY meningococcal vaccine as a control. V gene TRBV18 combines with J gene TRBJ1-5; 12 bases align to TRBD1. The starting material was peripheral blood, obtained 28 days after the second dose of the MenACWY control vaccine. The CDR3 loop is CASSRDRGQDQPQHF. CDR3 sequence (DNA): TGTGCCAGCTCCCGGGACAGGGGGCAAGATCAGCCCCAGCATTTT.